The T cell receptor beta chain described here comes from a study of T-cell memory formation after mild COVID-19. Study-wide background: Largely, TCR clusters stayed within a single donor. General study points: Clones that contracted from day 15 to 85 were balanced CD4/CD8, while later expanders leaned CD4+. Contracting CD4+ clones lay largely in CM and EM, with CD8+ ones residing in EMRA. Some clones that responded were present in memory (sampled pre-infection), which suggests cross-reactive memory joined.

Each CDR3 protein is one row after TCRdb ran MiXCR on the 5' RACE reads. The sample lists under 300,000 distinct CDR3 sequences; 15% to 20% were seen once. The V and J ends lost 3 bases and 7 bases, in that order; junction bases with no gene match: 7. Germline V lookup: CDR1 SGDLS, CDR2 YYNGEE. The CDR3 is 15 amino acids. On this clonotype: What it binds is unknown.

Input material: PBMCs or a T cell subset sorted from them (not recorded which). The origin of this receptor is a man younger than 35 who had mild COVID-19 (a few samples of this study predate the infection). Cell type and time point are not known. This chain uses TRBV9 with TRBJ1-6, with TRBD1 matching over 7 bases. CDR3: CASSARQGNNSPLHF. The DNA of the CDR3 is TGTGCCAGCAGCGCGCGACAGGGAAACAATTCACCCCTCCACTTT.